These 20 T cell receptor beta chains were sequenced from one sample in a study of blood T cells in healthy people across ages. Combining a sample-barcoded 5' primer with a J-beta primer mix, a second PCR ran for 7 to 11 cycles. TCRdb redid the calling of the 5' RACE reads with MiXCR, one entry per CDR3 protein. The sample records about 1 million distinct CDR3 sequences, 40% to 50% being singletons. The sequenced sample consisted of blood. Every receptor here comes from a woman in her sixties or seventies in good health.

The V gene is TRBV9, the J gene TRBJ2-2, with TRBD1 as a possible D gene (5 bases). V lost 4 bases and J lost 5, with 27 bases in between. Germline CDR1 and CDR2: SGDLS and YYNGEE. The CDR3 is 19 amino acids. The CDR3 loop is CASSPRPGDSRSRTGELFF. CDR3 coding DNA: TGTGCCAGCAGCCCGCGGCCGGGTGACAGTCGTTCTAGAACCGGGGAGCTGTTTTTT.

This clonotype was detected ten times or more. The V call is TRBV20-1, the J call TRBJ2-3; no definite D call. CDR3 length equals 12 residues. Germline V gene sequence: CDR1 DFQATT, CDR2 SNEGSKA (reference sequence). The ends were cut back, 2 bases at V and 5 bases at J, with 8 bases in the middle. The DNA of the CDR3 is TGCAGTGCTAGATACTCAGTAGATACGCAGTATTTT. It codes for CSARYSVDTQYF.

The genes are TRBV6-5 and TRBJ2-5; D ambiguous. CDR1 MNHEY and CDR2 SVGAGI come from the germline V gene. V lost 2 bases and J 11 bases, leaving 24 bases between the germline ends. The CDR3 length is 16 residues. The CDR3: CASSYLAGLHPYKQYF. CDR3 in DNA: TGTGCCAGCAGTTACCTCGCAGGCCTCCACCCCTACAAGCAGTACTTC.

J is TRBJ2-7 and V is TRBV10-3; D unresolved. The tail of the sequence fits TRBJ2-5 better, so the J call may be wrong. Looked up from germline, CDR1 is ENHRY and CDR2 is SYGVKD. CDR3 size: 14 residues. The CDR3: CAISESSTKETQYF. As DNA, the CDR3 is TGTGCCATCAGTGAGTCGAGTACGAAAGAGACCCAGTACTTC.

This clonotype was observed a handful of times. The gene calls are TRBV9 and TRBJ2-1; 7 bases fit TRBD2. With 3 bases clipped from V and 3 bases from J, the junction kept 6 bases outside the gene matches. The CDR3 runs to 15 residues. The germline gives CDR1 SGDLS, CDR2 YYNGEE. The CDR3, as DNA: TGTGCCAGCAGCGCGACCCCGGGGGGCTACAATGAGCAGTTCTTC. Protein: CASSATPGGYNEQFF.

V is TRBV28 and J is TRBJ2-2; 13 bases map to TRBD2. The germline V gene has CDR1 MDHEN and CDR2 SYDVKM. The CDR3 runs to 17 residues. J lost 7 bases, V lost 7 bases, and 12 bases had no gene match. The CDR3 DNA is TGTGCCAGCACTCAGTTATCGGGACTAGCGGGAATCGGGGAGCTGTTTTTT. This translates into CASTQLSGLAGIGELFF.

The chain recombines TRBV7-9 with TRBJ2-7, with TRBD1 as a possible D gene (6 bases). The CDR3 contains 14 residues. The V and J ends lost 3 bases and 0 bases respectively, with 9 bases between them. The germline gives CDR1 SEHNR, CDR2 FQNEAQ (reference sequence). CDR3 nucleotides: TGTGCCAGCAGCTTTGGACAGCCCTCCTACGAGCAGTACTTC. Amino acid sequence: CASSFGQPSYEQYF.

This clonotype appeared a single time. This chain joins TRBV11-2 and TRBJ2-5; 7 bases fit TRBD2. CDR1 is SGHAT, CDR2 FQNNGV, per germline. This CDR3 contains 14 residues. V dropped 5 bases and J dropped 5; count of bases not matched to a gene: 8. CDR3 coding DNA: TGTGCCAGCAGCACAACATACGGGGGGGAGACCCAGTACTTC. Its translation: CASSTTYGGETQYF.

The CDR3 here is CSVLGQAILEAGSEQFF. For the CDR3, the DNA is TGCAGCGTCCTCGGACAGGCGATTCTCGAGGCGGGAAGTGAGCAGTTCTTC. This chain connects TRBV29-1 to TRBJ2-1; the D gene is possibly TRBD1 (7 bases). CDR1 and CDR2 from the germline V gene are SQVTM and ANQGSEA. The length of the CDR3 is 17 residues. The germline V and J ends were trimmed by 6 bases and 9 bases, with 30 bases remaining between them.

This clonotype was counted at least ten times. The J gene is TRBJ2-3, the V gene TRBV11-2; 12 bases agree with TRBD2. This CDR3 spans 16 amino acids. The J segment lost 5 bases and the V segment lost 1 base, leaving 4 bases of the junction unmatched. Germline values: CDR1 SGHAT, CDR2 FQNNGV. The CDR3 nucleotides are TGTGCCAGCAGCTTAGGTTCTAGCGGGAGGGGAGATACGCAGTATTTT. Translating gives CASSLGSSGRGDTQYF. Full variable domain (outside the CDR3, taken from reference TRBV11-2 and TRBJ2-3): EAGVAQSPRYKIIEKRQSVAFWCNPISGHATLYWYQQILGQGPKLLIQFQNNGVVDDSQLPKDRFSAERLKGVDSTLKIQPAKLEDSAVYLCASSLGSSGRGDTQYFGPGTRLTVL.

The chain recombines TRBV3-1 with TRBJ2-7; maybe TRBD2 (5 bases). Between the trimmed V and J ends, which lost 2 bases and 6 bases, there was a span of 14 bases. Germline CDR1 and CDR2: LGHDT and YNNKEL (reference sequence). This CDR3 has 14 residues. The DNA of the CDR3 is TGTGCCAGCAGCCAAACTAGGTTTTACGGCGAGCAGTACTTC. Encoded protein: CASSQTRFYGEQYF.

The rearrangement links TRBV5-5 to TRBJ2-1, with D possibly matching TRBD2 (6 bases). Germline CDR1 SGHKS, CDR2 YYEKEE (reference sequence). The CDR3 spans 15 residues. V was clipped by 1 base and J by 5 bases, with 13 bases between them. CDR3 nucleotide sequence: TGTGCCAGCAGCTTGACCGGCGGGACCCACAATGAGCAGTTCTTC. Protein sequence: CASSLTGGTHNEQFF.

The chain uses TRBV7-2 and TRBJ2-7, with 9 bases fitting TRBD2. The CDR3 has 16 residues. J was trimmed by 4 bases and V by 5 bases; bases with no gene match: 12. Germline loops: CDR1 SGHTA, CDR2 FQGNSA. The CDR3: CASSPGGLAGFYEQYF. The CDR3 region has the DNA TGTGCCAGCAGCCCCGGGGGGCTAGCGGGATTTTACGAGCAGTACTTC.

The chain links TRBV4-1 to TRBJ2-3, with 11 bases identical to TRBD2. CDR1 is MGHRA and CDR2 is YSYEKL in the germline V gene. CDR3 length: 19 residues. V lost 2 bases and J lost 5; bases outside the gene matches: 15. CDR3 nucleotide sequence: TGCGCCAGCAGCCAACCTTCGGGACTAGCGGAGAAGAGTATAGATACGCAGTATTTT. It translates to CASSQPSGLAEKSIDTQYF.

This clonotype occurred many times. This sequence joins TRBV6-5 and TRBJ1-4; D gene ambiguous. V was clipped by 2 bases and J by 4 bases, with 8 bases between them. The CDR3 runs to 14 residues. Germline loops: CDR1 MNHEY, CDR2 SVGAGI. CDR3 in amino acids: CASSYGQLNEKLFF. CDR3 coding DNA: TGTGCCAGCAGTTACGGGCAGCTTAATGAAAAACTGTTTTTT.

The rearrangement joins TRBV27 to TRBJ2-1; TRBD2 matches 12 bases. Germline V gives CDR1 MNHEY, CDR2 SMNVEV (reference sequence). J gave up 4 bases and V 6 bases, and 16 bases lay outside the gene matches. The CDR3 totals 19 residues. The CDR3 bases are TGTGCCAGCAGAACCCCGGGACTAGCGGGTATTCCAGATTACAATGAGCAGTTCTTC. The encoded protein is CASRTPGLAGIPDYNEQFF.

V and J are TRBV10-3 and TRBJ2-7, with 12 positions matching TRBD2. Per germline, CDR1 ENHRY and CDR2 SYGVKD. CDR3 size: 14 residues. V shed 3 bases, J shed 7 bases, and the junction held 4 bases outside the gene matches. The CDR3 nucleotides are TGTGCCATCAGTGACTCTAGCGGGAGGGGTGAGCAGTACTTC. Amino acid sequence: CAISDSSGRGEQYF.

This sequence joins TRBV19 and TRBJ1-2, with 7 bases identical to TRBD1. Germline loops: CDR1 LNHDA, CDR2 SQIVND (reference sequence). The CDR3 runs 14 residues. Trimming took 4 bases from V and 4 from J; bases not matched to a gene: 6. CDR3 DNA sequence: TGTGCCAGTAGTACAACAGGGGCCGTCTATGGCTACACCTTC. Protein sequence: CASSTTGAVYGYTF.

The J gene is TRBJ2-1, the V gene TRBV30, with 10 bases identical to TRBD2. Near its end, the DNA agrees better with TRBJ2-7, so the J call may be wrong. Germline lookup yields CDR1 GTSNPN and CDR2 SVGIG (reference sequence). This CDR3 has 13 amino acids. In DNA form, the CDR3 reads TGTGCCTGGGAGCGGGAGGGTCTGGATGAGCAGTACTTC. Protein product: CAWEREGLDEQYF.

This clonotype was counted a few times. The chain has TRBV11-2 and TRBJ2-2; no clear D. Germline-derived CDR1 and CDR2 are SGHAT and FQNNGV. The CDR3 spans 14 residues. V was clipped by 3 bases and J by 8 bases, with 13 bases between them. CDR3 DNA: TGTGCCAGCAGCTTCGCTATGAGGCTAGGGGAGCTGTTTTTT. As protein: CASSFAMRLGELFF.